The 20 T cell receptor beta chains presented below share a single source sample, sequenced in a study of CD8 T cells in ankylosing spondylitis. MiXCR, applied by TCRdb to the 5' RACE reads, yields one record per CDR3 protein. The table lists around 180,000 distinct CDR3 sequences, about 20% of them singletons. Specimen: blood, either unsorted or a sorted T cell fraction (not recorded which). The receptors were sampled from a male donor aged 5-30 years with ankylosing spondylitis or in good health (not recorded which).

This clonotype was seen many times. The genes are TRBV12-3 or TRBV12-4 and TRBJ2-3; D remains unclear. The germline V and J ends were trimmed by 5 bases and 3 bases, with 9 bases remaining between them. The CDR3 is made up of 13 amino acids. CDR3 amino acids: CASSLPPTDTQYF. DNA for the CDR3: TGTGCCAGCAGTCTCCCGCCGACAGATACGCAGTATTTT.

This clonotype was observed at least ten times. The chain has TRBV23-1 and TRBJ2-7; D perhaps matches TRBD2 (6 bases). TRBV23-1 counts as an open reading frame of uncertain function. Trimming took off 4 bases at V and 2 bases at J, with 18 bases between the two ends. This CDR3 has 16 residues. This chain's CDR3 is CASSRGRSGLAYEQYV. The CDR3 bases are TGCGCCAGCAGTCGCGGGCGCAGCGGGTTAGCCTACGAGCAGTACGTC.

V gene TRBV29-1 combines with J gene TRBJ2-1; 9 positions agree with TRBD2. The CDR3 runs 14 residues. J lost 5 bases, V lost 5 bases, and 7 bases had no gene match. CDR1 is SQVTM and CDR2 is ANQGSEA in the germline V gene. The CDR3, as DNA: TGCAGCGTTCCCCAGCGGGAGGCCCACAATGAGCAGTTCTTC. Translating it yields CSVPQREAHNEQFF.

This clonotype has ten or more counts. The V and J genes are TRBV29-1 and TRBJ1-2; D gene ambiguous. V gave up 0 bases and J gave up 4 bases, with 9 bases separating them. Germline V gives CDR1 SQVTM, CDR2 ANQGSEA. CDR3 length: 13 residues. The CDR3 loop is CSVEDPRGYGYTF. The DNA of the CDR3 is TGCAGCGTTGAAGACCCCAGAGGCTATGGCTACACCTTC.

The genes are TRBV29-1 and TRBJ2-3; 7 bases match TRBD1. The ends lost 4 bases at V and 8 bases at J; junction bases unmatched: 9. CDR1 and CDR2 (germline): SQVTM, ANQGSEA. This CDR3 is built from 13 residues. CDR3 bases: TGCAGCGTTGTGGGCCGACAGGGCGGTACGCAGTATTTT. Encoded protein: CSVVGRQGGTQYF.

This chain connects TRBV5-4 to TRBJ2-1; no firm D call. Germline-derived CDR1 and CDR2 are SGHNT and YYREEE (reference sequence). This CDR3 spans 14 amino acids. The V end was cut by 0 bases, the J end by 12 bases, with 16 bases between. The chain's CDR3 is CASSLAGLKSGQFF. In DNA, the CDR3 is TGTGCCAGCAGCTTGGCCGGCCTAAAATCCGGGCAGTTCTTC.

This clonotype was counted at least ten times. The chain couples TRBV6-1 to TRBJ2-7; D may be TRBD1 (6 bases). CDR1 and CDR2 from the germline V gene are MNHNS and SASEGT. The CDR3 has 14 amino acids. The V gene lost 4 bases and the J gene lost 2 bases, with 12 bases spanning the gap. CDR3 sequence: CASSVSQGTYEQYV. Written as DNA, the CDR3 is TGTGCCAGCAGTGTAAGCCAGGGGACCTACGAGCAGTACGTC.

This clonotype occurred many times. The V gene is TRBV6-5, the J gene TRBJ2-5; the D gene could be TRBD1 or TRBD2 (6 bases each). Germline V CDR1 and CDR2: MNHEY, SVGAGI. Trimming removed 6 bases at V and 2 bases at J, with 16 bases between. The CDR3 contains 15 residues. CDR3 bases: TGTGCCAGCAGCGACGGGGGCGCGGGGCAAGAGACCCAGTACTTC. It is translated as CASSDGGAGQETQYF.

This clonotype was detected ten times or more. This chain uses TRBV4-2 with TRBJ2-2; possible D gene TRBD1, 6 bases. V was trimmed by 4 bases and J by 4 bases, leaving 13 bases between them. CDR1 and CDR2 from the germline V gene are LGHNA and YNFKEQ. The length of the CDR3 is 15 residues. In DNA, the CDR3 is TGTGCCAGCAGCCGCTCCCTGGACAGCACCGGGGAGCTGTTTTTT. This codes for CASSRSLDSTGELFF.

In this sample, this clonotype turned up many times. CDR3 sequence: CASSLVNQDTQYF. In DNA form, the CDR3 reads TGTGCCAGCAGCCTCGTGAATCAAGATACGCAGTATTTT. The rearrangement links TRBV3-1 to TRBJ2-3; no reliable D call. The CDR3 is 13 residues long. The V gene's germline CDR1 is LGHDT and CDR2 YNNKEL (reference sequence). V lost 4 bases and J lost 5, with 10 bases in between.

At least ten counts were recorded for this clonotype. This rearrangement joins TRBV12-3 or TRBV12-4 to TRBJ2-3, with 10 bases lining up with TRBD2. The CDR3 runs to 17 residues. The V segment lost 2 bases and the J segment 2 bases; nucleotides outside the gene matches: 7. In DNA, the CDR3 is TGTGCCAGCAGTTTAAGGCTACTAGCGGGGTACACAGATACGCAGTATTTT. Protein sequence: CASSLRLLAGYTDTQYF.

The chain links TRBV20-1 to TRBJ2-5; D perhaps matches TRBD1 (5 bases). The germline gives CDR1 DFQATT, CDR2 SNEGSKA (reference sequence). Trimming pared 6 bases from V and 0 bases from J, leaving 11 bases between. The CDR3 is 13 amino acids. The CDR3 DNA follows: TGCAGTGCCCTCCGACAGAACCAAGAGACCCAGTACTTC. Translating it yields CSALRQNQETQYF.

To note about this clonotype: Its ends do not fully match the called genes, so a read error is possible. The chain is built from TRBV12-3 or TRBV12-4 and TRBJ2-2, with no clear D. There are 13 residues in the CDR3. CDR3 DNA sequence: TGTGCCACCAGTCCCCCCGGTACCGGGGAGCTGTTTTTT. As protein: CATSPPGTGELFF.

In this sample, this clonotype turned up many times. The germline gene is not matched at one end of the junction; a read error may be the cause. The CDR3 loop is CASSTGTRLHF. In nucleotides, the CDR3 is TGTGCCAGCAGTACCGGGACTAGATTACATTTT. This chain uses TRBV12-3 or TRBV12-4 with TRBJ2-3; 8 bases agree with TRBD2. The CDR3 covers 11 residues.

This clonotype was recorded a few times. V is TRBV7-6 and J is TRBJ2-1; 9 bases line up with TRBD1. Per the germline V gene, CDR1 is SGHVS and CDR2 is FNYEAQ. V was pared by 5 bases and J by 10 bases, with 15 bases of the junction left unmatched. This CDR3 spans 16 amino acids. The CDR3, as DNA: TGTGCCAGCAGCCACCCGGGACAGGGCGTTTTTGGGGAGCAGTTCTTC. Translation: CASSHPGQGVFGEQFF.

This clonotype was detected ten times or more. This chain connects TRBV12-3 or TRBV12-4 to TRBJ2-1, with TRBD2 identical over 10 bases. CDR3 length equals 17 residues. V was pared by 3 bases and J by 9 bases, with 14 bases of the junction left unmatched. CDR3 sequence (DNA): TGTGCCAGCAGTTTGCCTCGGGGAGCGGGAGGGCCGGGTGAGCAGTTCTTC. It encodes CASSLPRGAGGPGEQFF.

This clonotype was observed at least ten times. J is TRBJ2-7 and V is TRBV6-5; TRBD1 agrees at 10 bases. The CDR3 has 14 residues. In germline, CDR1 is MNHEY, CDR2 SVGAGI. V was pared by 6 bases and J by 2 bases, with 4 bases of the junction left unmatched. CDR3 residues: CASRGQGFTYEQYF. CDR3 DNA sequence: TGTGCCAGCAGGGGACAGGGGTTTACCTACGAGCAGTACTTC.

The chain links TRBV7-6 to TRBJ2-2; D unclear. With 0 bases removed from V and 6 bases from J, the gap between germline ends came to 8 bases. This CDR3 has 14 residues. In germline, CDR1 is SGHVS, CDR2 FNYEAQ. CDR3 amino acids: CASSLANDPGELFF. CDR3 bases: TGTGCCAGCAGCTTAGCTAATGATCCCGGGGAGCTGTTTTTT. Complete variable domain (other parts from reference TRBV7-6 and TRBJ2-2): GAGVSQSPRYKVTKRGQDVALRCDPISGHVSLYWYRQALGQGPEFLTYFNYEAQQDKSGLPNDRFSAERPEGSISTLTIQRTEQRDSAMYRCASSLANDPGELFFGEGSRLTVL.

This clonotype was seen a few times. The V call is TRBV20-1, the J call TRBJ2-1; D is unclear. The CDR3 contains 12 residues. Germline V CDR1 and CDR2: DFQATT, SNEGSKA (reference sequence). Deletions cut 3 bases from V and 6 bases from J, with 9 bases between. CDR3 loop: CSARFIANEQFF. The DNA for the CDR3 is TGCAGTGCTAGGTTCATCGCCAATGAGCAGTTCTTC.

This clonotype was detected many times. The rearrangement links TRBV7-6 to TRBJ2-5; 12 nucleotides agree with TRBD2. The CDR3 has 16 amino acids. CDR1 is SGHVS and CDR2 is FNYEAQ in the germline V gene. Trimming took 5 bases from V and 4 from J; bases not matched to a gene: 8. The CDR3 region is CASSPTTSGRGETQYF. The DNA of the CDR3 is TGTGCCAGCAGCCCGACGACTAGCGGGAGAGGAGAGACCCAGTACTTC.